Only a few counts were recorded for the clone carrying this T cell receptor (beta chain). The data derive from a study of blood T cells in healthy people across ages. The authors ran a second PCR of about 6 to 11 cycles using a sample-barcoded 5' primer and a J-beta primer mix. A tag from a template-switch adaptor with 12 random nucleotides marked each cDNA molecule. At least 2.5 million CDR3-containing paired-end reads were obtained per sample. A single record per CDR3 protein comes from TCRdb applying MiXCR to the 5' RACE reads. The table has roughly 1 million distinct CDR3 sequences, approximately 25% seen once. The CDR3 length is 16 residues. Germline lookup yields CDR1 SNHLY and CDR2 FYNNEI. V lost 5 bases and J lost 4, with 20 bases in between. A further study also used this sample, focusing on T cells of mothers and their children.

Sample: blood. This sequence was found in a girl aged 2 to 9 in good health. The chain carries TRBV2 and TRBJ2-5; maybe TRBD2 (6 bases). This CDR3 reads CASSPTRDLNLETQYF. CDR3 sequence (DNA): TGTGCCAGCAGTCCCACCCGGGACTTAAACCTAGAGACCCAGTACTTC.